This TCR beta chain emerged from a study of blood T cell repertoires in COVID-19. As for the study in general: PBMCs, B-cell-depleted T cells, or T cells provided the cDNA or gDNA that made up the material.

Between the trimmed V and J ends, which lost 4 bases and 11 bases, there was a span of 17 bases. CDR3 length: 13 amino acids. CDR1 is ENHRY and CDR2 is SYGVKD in the germline V gene. Here immunoSEQ multiplex PCR was the method, and the copy in TCRdb shows in-frame clones only, minus some. This sample has just under 95,000 clones, with about three quarters found just once. The source material was peripheral blood. The receptor's source is a man between 50 and 59 years old who had recovered from COVID-19. The chain links TRBV10-3 to TRBJ1-2; D is unclear. CDR3 coding DNA: TGTGCCATCAGTGTTAGCGGGCTAAAGGATTACACCTTC. Its protein product is CAISVSGLKDYTF.